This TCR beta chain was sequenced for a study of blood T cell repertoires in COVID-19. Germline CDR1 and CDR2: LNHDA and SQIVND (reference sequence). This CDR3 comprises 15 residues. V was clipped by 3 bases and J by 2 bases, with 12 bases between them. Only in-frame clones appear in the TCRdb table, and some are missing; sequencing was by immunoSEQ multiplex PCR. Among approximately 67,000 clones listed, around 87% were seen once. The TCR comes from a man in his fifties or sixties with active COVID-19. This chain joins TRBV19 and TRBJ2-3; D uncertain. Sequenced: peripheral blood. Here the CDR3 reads CASSMDVRHTDTQYF. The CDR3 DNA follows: TGTGCCAGTAGTATGGATGTCAGGCACACAGATACGCAGTATTTT.